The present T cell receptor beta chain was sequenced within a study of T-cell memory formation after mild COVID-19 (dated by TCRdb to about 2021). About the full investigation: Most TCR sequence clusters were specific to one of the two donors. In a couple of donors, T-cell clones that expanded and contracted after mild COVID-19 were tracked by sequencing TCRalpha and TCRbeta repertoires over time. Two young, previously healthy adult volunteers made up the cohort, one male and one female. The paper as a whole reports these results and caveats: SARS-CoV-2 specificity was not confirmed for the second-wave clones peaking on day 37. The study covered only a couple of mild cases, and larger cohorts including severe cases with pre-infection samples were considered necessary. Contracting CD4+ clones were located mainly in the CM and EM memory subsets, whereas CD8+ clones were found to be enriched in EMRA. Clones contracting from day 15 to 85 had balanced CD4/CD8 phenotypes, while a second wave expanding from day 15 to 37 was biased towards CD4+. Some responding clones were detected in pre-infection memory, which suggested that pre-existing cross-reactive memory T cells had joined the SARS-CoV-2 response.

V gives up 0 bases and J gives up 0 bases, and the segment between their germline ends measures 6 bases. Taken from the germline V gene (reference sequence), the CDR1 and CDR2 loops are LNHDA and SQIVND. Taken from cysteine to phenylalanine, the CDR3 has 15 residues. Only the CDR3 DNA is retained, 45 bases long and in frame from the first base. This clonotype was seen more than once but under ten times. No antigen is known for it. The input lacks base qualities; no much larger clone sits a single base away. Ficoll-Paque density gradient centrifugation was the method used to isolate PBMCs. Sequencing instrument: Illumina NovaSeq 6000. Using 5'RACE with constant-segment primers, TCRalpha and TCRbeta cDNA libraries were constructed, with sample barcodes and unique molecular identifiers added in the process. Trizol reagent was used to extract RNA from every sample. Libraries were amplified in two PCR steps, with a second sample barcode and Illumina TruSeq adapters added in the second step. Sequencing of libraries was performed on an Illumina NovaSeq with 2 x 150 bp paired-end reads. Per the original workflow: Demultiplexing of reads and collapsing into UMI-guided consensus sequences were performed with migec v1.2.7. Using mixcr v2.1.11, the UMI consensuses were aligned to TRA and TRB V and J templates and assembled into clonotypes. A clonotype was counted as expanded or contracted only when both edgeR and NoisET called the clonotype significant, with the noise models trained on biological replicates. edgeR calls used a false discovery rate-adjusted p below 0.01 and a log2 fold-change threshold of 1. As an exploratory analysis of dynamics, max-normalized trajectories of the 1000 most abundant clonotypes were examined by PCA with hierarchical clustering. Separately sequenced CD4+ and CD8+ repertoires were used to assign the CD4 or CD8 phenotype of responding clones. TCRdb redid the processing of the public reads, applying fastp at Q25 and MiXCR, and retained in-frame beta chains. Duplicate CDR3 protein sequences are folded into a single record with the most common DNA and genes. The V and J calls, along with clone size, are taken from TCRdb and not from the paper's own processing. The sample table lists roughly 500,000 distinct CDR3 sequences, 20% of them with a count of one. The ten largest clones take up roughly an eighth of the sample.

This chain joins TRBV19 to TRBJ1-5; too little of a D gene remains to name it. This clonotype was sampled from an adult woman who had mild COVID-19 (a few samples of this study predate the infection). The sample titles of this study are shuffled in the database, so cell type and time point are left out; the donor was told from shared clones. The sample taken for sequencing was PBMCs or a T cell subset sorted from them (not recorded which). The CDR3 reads CASSIEVYSNQPQHF. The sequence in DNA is TGTGCCAGTAGTATAGAGGTCTATAGCAATCAGCCCCAGCATTTT.